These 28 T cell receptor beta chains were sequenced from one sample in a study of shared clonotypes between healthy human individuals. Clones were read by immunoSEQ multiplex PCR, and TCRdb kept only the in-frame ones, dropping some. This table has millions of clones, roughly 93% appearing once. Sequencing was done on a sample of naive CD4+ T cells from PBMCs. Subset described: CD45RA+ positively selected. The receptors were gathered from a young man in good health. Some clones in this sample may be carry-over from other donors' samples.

As DNA, the CDR3 is TGCGCCAGCAGCTTGCGGCCCCGCGGGACTAATGAAAAACTGTTTTTT. Translating it yields CASSLRPRGTNEKLFF. This rearrangement joins TRBV5-1 to TRBJ1-4; D is unresolved. Trimming removed 1 base at V and 2 bases at J, with 12 bases between. There are 16 residues in the CDR3. CDR1 and CDR2 (germline): SGHRS, YFSETQ.

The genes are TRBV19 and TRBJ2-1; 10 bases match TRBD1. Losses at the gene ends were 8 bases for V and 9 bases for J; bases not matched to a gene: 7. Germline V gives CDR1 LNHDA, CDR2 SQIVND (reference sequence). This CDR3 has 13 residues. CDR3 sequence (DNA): TGTGCCAGTGGGACAGGGGAATACGTTGAGCAGTTCTTC. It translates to CASGTGEYVEQFF.

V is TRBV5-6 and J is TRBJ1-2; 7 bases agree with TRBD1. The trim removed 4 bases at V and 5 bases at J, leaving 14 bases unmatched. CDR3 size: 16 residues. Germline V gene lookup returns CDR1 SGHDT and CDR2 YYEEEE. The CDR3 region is CASSKTTGLKGYGYTF. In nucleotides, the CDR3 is TGTGCCAGCAGCAAAACGACAGGGCTGAAGGGGTATGGCTACACCTTC. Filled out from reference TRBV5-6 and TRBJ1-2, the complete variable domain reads DAGVTQSPTHLIKTRGQQVTLRCSPKSGHDTVSWYQQALGQGPQFIFQYYEEEERQRGNFPDRFSGHQFPNYSSELNVNALLLGDSALYLCASSKTTGLKGYGYTFGSGTRLTVV.

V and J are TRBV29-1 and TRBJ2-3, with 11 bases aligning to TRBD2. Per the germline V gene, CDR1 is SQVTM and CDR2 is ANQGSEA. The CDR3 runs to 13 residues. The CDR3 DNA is TGCAGTGCCGGGACTAGCGGAACAGATACGCAGTATTTT. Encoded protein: CSAGTSGTDTQYF.

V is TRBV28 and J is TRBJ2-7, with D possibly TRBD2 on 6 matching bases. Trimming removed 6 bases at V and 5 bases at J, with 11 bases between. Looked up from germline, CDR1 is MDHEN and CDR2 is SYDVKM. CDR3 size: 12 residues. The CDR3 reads CASSRPGDEQYF. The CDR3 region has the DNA TGTGCCAGCAGCCGACCGGGGGACGAGCAGTACTTC.

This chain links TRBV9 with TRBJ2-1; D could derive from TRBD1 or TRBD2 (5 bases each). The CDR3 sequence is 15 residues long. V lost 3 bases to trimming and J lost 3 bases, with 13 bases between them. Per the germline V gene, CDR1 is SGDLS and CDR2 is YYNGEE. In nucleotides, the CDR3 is TGTGCCAGCAGCGGCGACAGCGGATTCTACAATGAGCAGTTCTTC. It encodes CASSGDSGFYNEQFF. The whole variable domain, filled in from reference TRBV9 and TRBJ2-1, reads DSGVTQTPKHLITATGQRVTLRCSPRSGDLSVYWYQQSLDQGLQFLIQYYNGEERAKGNILERFSAQQFPDLHSELNLSSLELGDSALYFCASSGDSGFYNEQFFGPGTRLTVL.

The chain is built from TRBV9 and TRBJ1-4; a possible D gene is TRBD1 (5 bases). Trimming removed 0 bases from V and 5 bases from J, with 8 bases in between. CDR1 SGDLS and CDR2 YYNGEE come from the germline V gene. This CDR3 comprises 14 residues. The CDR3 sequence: CASSVEWGNEKLFF. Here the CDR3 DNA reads TGTGCCAGCAGCGTAGAGTGGGGGAATGAAAAACTGTTTTTT.

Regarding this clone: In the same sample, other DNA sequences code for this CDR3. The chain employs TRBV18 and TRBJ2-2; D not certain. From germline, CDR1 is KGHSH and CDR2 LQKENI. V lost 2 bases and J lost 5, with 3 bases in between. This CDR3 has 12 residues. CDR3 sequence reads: CASSPNTGELFF. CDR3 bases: TGTGCCAGCTCACCAAATACCGGGGAGCTGTTTTTT.

The CDR3 loop is CASNDRLAGEADTQYF. CDR3 nucleotide sequence: TGTGCCAGCAACGATCGGCTAGCGGGAGAGGCAGATACGCAGTATTTT. V usage is TRBV5-4 and J usage is TRBJ2-3; 10 bases map to TRBD2. CDR3 length: 16 residues. Germline CDR1 reads SGHNT; CDR2 reads YYREEE (reference sequence). V shed 6 bases and J 4 bases; nucleotides not matched to a gene: 11.

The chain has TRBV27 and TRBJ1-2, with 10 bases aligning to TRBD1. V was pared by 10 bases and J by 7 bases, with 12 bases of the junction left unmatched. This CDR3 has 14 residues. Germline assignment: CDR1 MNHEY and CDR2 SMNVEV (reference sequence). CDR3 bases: TGTGCCAACAGCCGCGGGACAGGGGTAATTGGCTACACCTTC. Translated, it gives CANSRGTGVIGYTF.

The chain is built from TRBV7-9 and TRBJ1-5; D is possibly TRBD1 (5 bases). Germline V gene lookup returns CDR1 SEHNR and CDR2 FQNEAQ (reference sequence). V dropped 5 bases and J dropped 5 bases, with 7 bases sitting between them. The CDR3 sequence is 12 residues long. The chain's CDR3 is CASSLRDQPQHF. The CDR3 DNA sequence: TGTGCCAGCAGCCTCAGGGATCAGCCCCAGCATTTT.

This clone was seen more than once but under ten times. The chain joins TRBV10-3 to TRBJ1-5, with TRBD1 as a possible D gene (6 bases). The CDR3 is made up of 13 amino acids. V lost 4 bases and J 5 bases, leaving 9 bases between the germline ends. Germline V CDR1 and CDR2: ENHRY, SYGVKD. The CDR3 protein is CAISGGADQPQHF. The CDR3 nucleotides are TGTGCCATCAGTGGGGGGGCAGATCAGCCCCAGCATTTT.

This CDR3 is CSANTEVTYEQYF. CDR3 coding DNA: TGCAGCGCAAACACGGAGGTCACCTACGAGCAGTACTTC. V usage is TRBV29-1 and J usage is TRBJ2-7; a possible D gene is TRBD2 (5 bases). Germline V CDR1 and CDR2: SQVTM, ANQGSEA. V lost 7 bases and J 2 bases, leaving 15 bases between the germline ends. The CDR3 loop spans 13 amino acids.

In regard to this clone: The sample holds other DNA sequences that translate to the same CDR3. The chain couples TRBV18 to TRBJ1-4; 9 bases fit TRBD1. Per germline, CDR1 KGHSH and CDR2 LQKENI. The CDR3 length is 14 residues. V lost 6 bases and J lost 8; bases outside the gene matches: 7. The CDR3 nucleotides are TGTGCCAGCTCCCCGGACAGGGGAAACGAAAAACTGTTTTTT. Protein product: CASSPDRGNEKLFF. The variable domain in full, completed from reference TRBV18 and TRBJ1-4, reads NAGVMQNPRHLVRRRGQEARLRCSPMKGHSHVYWYRQLPEEGLKFMVYLQKENIIDESGMPKERFSAEFPKEGPSILRIQQVVRGDSAAYFCASSPDRGNEKLFFGSGTQLSVL.

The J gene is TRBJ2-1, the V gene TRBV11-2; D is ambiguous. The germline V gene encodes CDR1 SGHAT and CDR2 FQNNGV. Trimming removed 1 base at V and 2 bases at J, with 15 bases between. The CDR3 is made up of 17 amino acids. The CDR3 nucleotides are TGTGCCAGCAGCTTAGTTATTGTGCGGAAGACCTACAATGAGCAGTTCTTC. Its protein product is CASSLVIVRKTYNEQFF.

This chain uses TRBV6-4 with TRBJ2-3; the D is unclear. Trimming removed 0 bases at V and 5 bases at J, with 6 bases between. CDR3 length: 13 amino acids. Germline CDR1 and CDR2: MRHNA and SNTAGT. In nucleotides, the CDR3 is TGTGCCAGCAGTGACTCGAGACGAGATACGCAGTATTTT. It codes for CASSDSRRDTQYF.

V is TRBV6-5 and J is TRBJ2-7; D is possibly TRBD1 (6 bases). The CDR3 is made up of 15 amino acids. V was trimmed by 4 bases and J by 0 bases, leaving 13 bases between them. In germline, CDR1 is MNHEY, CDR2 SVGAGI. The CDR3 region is CASSLSGTLSYEQYF. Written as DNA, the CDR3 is TGTGCCAGCAGTTTATCCGGGACACTCTCCTACGAGCAGTACTTC.

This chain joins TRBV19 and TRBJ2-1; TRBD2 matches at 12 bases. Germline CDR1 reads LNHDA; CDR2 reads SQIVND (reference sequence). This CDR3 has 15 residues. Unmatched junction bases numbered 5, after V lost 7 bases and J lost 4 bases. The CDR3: CASKRTSGDYNEQFF. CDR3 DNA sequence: TGTGCCAGTAAGAGGACTAGCGGGGATTACAATGAGCAGTTCTTC.

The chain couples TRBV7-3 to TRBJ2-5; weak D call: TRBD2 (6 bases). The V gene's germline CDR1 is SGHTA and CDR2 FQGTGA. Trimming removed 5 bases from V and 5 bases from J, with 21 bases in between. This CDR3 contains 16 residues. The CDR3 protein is CASSATGLPERETQYF. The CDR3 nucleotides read TGTGCCAGCAGCGCAACGGGACTCCCCGAAAGGGAGACCCAGTACTTC.

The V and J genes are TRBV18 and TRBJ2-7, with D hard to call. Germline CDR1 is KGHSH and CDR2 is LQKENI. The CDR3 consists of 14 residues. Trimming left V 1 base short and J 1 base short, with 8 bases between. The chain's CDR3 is CASSPLLNSYEQYF. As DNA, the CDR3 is TGTGCCAGCTCACCACTCCTTAATTCCTACGAGCAGTACTTC.

The CDR3: CASNTLNQPQHF. The DNA of the CDR3 is TGTGCCAGCAATACATTGAATCAGCCCCAGCATTTT. The rearrangement uses TRBV6-6 and TRBJ1-5; the D is unclear. Trimming took 7 bases from V and 4 from J, leaving 8 bases between them. Germline V lookup: CDR1 MNHNY, CDR2 SVGAGI (reference sequence). CDR3 length equals 12 residues.

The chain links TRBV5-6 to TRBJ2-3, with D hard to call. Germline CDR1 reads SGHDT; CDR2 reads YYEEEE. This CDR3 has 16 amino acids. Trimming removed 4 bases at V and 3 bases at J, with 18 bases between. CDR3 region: CASSELGNTVTDTQYF. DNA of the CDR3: TGTGCCAGCAGCGAGCTTGGAAACACAGTAACAGATACGCAGTATTTT.

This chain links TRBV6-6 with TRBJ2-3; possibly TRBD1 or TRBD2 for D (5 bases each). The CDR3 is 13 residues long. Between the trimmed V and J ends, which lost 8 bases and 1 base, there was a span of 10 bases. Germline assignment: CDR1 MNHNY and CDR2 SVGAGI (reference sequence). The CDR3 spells CASEGPRTDTQYF. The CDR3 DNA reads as TGTGCCAGCGAGGGGCCCCGCACAGATACGCAGTATTTT.

In nucleotides, the CDR3 is TGTGCCAGCAGTTACTCTCGGCAGGTGACCTACGAGCAGTACTTC. Its protein product is CASSYSRQVTYEQYF. The gene calls are TRBV6-6 and TRBJ2-7; no clear D gene. CDR1 is MNHNY, CDR2 SVGAGI, per germline (reference sequence). The CDR3 sequence is 15 residues long. Trimming took 0 bases from V and 2 from J, leaving 11 bases between them.

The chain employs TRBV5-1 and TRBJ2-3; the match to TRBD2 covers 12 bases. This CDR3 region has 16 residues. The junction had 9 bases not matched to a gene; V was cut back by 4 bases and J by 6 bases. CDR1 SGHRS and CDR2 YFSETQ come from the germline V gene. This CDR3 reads CASSGVLAGGGDTQYF. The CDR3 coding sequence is TGCGCCAGCAGCGGGGTACTAGCGGGAGGCGGTGATACGCAGTATTTT.

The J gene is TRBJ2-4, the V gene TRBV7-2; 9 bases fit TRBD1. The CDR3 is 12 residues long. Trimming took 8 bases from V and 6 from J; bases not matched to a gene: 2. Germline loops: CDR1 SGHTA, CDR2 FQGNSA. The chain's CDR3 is CASADRGNIQYF. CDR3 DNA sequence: TGTGCCAGCGCGGACAGGGGAAACATTCAGTACTTC.

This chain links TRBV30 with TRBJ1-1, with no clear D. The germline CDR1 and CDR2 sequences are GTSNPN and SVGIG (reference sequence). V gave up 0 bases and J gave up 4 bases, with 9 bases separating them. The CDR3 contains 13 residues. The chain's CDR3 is CAWSVIWGTEAFF. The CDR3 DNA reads TGTGCCTGGAGTGTAATATGGGGCACTGAAGCTTTCTTT.

In DNA form, the CDR3 reads TGTGCCAGCAGCGGGGCGGGAGGAACAGATACGCAGTATTTT. This sequence encodes CASSGAGGTDTQYF. V gene TRBV7-2 combines with J gene TRBJ2-3, with 8 bases that match TRBD2. V dropped 5 bases and J dropped 3; count of bases not matched to a gene: 4. The CDR3 runs 14 residues. The germline CDR1 and CDR2 sequences are SGHTA and FQGNSA. Full variable domain (missing parts from reference TRBV7-2 and TRBJ2-3): GAGVSQSPSNKVTEKGKDVELRCDPISGHTALYWYRQSLGQGLEFLIYFQGNSAPDKSGLPSDRFSAERTGGSVSTLTIQRTQQEDSAVYLCASSGAGGTDTQYFGPGTRLTVL.